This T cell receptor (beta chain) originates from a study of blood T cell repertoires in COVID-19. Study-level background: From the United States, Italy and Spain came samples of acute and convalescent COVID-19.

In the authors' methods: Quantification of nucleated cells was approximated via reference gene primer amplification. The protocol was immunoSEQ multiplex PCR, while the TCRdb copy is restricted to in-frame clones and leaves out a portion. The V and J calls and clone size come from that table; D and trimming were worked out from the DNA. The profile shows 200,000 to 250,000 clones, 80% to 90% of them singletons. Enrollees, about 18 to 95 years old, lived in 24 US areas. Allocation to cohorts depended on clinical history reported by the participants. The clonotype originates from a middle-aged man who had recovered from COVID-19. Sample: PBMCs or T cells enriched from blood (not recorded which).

The CDR3 DNA follows: TGTGCCAGCAGCATCCGGGACAGGGACGAGCAGTACTTC. This translates into CASSIRDRDEQYF. The chain is built from TRBV9 and TRBJ2-7; TRBD1 matches 9 bases. The CDR3 has 13 amino acids. Germline V gene sequence: CDR1 SGDLS, CDR2 YYNGEE. J gave up 5 bases and V 4 bases, and 4 bases lay outside the gene matches.